The present T cell receptor (beta chain) was sequenced within a study of blood T cell repertoires in COVID-19. In the study overall: The origin of the acute and convalescent COVID-19 samples was the United States, Italy and Spain. T cells, B-cell-depleted T cells, or PBMCs supplied cDNA or gDNA.

The length of the CDR3 is 17 residues. V shed 4 bases, J shed 4 bases, and the junction held 15 bases outside the gene matches. CDR1 is SGDLS, CDR2 YYNGEE, per germline. Per the study methods: Reference gene primer amplification in the assay estimated nucleated cell counts. Sequencing used immunoSEQ multiplex PCR; TCRdb keeps in-frame clones, though not all of them. The V and J calls and clone size were taken over from that table, and D and trimming were inferred from the DNA. The sample holds around 95,000 clones, 85% to 90% seen once. The origin of this receptor is a human donor in a cohort sampled during active COVID-19. Sequenced sample: peripheral blood. The V and J genes are TRBV9 and TRBJ2-3, with TRBD2 matching 7 bases. CDR3: CASSPLGQVGGADTQYF. As DNA, the CDR3 is TGTGCCAGCAGCCCCCTAGGCCAGGTGGGGGGGGCAGATACGCAGTATTTT. The full variable domain, with the rest looked up from reference TRBV9 and TRBJ2-3, is DSGVTQTPKHLITATGQRVTLRCSPRSGDLSVYWYQQSLDQGLQFLIQYYNGEERAKGNILERFSAQQFPDLHSELNLSSLELGDSALYFCASSPLGQVGGADTQYFGPGTRLTVL.